A selection of T cell receptor beta chains follows, all from one sample in a study of T cell repertoires and HLA-DP antigens. Which antigens these TCRs recognize remains unknown. Repertoires were generated with immunoSEQ multiplex PCR, while TCRdb's copy carries only in-frame clones and drops some. Of about 73,000 clones in the sample, roughly 77% are singletons; the top ten hold around 1.6%. Material for sequencing was CD4+ T cells from PBMCs. Every receptor here comes from a man aged 55 to 70 in good health and CMV-seronegative. CDR3s include the opening cysteine and the closing phenylalanine or tryptophan. Each record gives: clone size, J gene, V gene, D gene, CDR3 DNA, CDR3 protein. The D gene is left open where the match is weak. Clone size is given for some rows only: seen once, a few or many times, or a class if the clone is expanded.

>NA|TRBJ2-1|TRBV29-1|NA
TGCAGCGTTGCAAGGGGGGCTGCCTACAATGAGCAGTTCTTC
CSVARGAAYNEQFF
>NA|TRBJ2-5|TRBV7-2|NA
TGTGCCAGCAGCTCTCAGGCCGGGGAGACCCAGTACTTC
CASSSQAGETQYF
>NA|TRBJ2-7|TRBV9|TRBD2
TGTGCCAGCAGCGTAGCCCCTGGCGGGGGTTACGAGCAGTACTTC
CASSVAPGGGYEQYF
>NA|TRBJ1-1|TRBV9|TRBD1
TGTGCCAGCAGCGAGGGGGCGTGGACTGAAGCTTTCTTT
CASSEGAWTEAFF
>once|TRBJ1-4|TRBV5-4|NA
TGTGCCCAGGGGTCCGCAACTAATGAAAAACTGTTTTTT
CAQGSATNEKLFF
>NA|TRBJ2-1|TRBV11-3|TRBD1
TGTGCCAGCAGCTTAGAGCATGGACAGGGGTACAATGAGCAGTTCTTC
CASSLEHGQGYNEQFF
>NA|TRBJ1-2|TRBV15|NA
TGTGCCACCAGCAGAGATAGGGGGGACTATGGCTACACCTTC
CATSRDRGDYGYTF
>NA|TRBJ2-7|TRBV5-1|NA
TGCGCCAGCAGCTTGGCCGTGGTACCTTCGGGCGAGCAGTACTTC
CASSLAVVPSGEQYF
>NA|TRBJ2-3|TRBV15|TRBD2
TGTGCCACCAGCAGAGATAGGATAGCGGGGGGGCCTAGCACAGATACGCAGTATTTT
CATSRDRIAGGPSTDTQYF
>NA|TRBJ2-5|TRBV2|NA
TGTGCCAGCAGTGAACGGAGGGGCGAGACCCAGTACTTC
CASSERRGETQYF
>few|TRBJ2-3|TRBV30|NA
TGTGCCTGCTATCGGGACAGCACAGATACGCAGTATTTT
CACYRDSTDTQYF
>NA|TRBJ1-3|TRBV19|NA
TGTGCCAGTAGTATCATAGGAAACACCATATATTTT
CASSIIGNTIYF
>NA|TRBJ1-2|TRBV10-3|NA
TGTGCCATCAGTGAGTCGAGCGCCTGGCCCTATGGCTACACCTTC
CAISESSAWPYGYTF
>NA|TRBJ1-5|TRBV19|NA
TGTGCCAGTAGAAAAACCCTCTCGGTCGGAAATCAGCCCCAGCATTTT
CASRKTLSVGNQPQHF
>NA|TRBJ2-5|TRBV6-5|NA
TGTGCCAGCAGGAGGGAGGAGACCCAGTACTTC
CASRREETQYF
>NA|TRBJ1-2|TRBV5-5|NA
TGTGCCAGCAGCTTGGGGGCAGGGAACTATGGCTACACCTTC
CASSLGAGNYGYTF
>NA|TRBJ2-7|TRBV6-5|NA
TGTGCCAGCAGTGACCGGGCAGGGGACTACGAGCAGTACTTC
CASSDRAGDYEQYF
>NA|TRBJ2-1|TRBV30|TRBD1
TGTGCCTGGTCTAGAAGGACAGGTTACAATGAGCAGTTCTTC
CAWSRRTGYNEQFF
>NA|TRBJ2-5|TRBV2|TRBD2
TGTGCCAGCAGCGAAGCGGGAGTTGAGACCCAGTACTTC
CASSEAGVETQYF
>NA|TRBJ1-2|TRBV7-4|NA
TGTGCCAGCAGCTTACCTAGAAGAAGGAAAGGGTTTCATGGCTACACCTTC
CASSLPRRRKGFHGYTF
>once|TRBJ1-1|TRBV18|NA
TGTGCCAGCTCAAAAGTCGGGGACACTGAAGCTTTCTTT
CASSKVGDTEAFF
>few|TRBJ1-2|TRBV7-9|NA
TGTGCCAGCAGCCCCGACGGGGGGCGGATTGATGGCTACACCTTC
CASSPDGGRIDGYTF
>many|TRBJ2-1|TRBV7-6|NA
TGTGCCAGCAGCTTAGGGTCCGGCGCAGTTCCCAACAATGAGCAGTTCTTC
CASSLGSGAVPNNEQFF
>NA|TRBJ1-4|TRBV18|NA
TGTGCCAGCTCACCTTGGACAGCCGCTAATGAAAAACTGTTTTTT
CASSPWTAANEKLFF
>NA|TRBJ1-3|TRBV7-8|NA
TGTGCCAGCAGCTCGGAGGGGGTGGCTGGAAACACCATATATTTT
CASSSEGVAGNTIYF
>NA|TRBJ2-6|TRBV4-2|TRBD2
TGTGCCAGCGGGACTAGGACCGCTGGGGCCAACGTCCTGACTTTC
CASGTRTAGANVLTF
>once|TRBJ1-2|TRBV5-6|NA
TGTGCCACCGCGCGGCAGGCCACTTTCTATGGCTACACCTTC
CATARQATFYGYTF
>NA|TRBJ2-1|TRBV4-3|NA
TGCGCCAGCAGCCAAGGAGTGACGGGGAATGAGCAGTTCTTC
CASSQGVTGNEQFF